This T cell receptor beta chain comes out of a study of blood T cell repertoires in COVID-19. The overall study: Acute and convalescent COVID-19 samples came from the United States, Italy and Spain. T cells, B-cell-depleted T cells, or PBMCs supplied cDNA or gDNA.

The CDR3 is 15 amino acids. Germline V gene lookup returns CDR1 MDHEN and CDR2 SYDVKM. The V and J ends lost 5 bases and 3 bases respectively, with 16 bases between them. How the authors handled the data: By means of reference gene primer amplification, nucleated cell counts were estimated. Data came from immunoSEQ multiplex PCR; TCRdb stores just in-frame clones and leaves some out. That table gives V, J and clone size, and the DNA gave D and trimming. Here the sample spans approximately 80,000 clones, around nine tenths being singletons. This clone has just one count. What was sequenced was peripheral blood. The receptor comes from a man aged 40-49 years with acute or convalescent COVID-19. The rearrangement joins TRBV28 to TRBJ2-5, with D perhaps matching TRBD1 (7 bases). The CDR3 DNA is TGTGCCAGCAGTGAGGGGGCGCGGAGGGAAGAGACCCAGTACTTC. Translation: CASSEGARREETQYF. Full variable domain (outside the CDR3, taken from reference TRBV28 and TRBJ2-5): DVKVTQSSRYLVKRTGEKVFLECVQDMDHENMFWYRQDPGLGLRLIYFSYDVKMKEKGDIPEGYSVSREKKERFSLILESASTNQTSMYLCASSEGARREETQYFGPGTRLLVL.